This T cell receptor (beta chain) was captured by sequencing in a study of OX40 agonist ivuxolimab in advanced cancers. Study-level background: Across the patients, intravenous ivuxolimab was delivered every 2 weeks at 0.01 to 10 mg/kg. Prior anti-PD-1, anti-PD-L1 or anti-CTLA-4 therapy did not bar entry, and more than 35% had some.

The CDR3 is made up of 13 amino acids. V shed 5 bases, J shed 12 bases, and the junction held 13 bases outside the gene matches. The germline gives CDR1 MNHEY, CDR2 SMNVEV (reference sequence). A word on this clone: What it binds is unknown.

Study findings and constraints: Clonal expansion from baseline to week 6 occurred in both CD4+ and CD8+ T cells.

Blood was sampled at baseline, cycle 4 day 1, and cycle 7 day 1. TCRdb's table, derived via immunoSEQ multiplex PCR, lists solely in-frame clones and lacks some. Here the sample spans about 90,000 clones, roughly 91% being singletons. This TCR derives from an adult with an advanced solid tumor such as melanoma, head and neck, liver or kidney cancer. Sequenced material: CD4+ or CD8+ T cells sorted from blood, taken in a trial of the OX40 agonist ivuxolimab. The chain has TRBV27 and TRBJ2-7; 7 bases are a match to TRBD1. DNA for the CDR3: TGTGCCAGCAGTCCAAGACCCCAGGGGGAGTTGTACTTC. Protein product: CASSPRPQGELYF.